This T cell receptor beta chain was profiled in a study of blood T cell repertoires in COVID-19. Study-wide context: Italy, Spain and the United States were the sources of the convalescent and acute COVID-19 samples. T cells, B-cell-depleted T cells, or PBMCs provided the cDNA or gDNA that served as material.

In the original analysis: By means of reference gene primer amplification, nucleated cell counts were estimated. Data came from immunoSEQ multiplex PCR; TCRdb stores just in-frame clones and leaves some out. Clonal size and the V and J genes are those of that table, whereas D and trimming came from the DNA. Altogether around 200,000 clones are present, about 80% being singletons, with the ten largest covering approximately 4%. Between the trimmed V and J ends, which lost 3 bases and 8 bases, there was a span of 16 bases. This CDR3 spans 14 amino acids. In germline, CDR1 is SNHLY, CDR2 FYNNEI. The sequenced sample consisted of peripheral blood. The J gene is TRBJ1-1, the V gene TRBV2, with D possibly TRBD1 on 6 matching bases. The receptor was derived from a man between 50 and 59 years old with active or convalescent COVID-19. CDR3 in amino acids: CASSEGKGGAEAFF. For the CDR3, the DNA is TGTGCCAGCAGTGAGGGGAAGGGGGGGGCGGAAGCTTTCTTT.